The 2 T cell receptor beta chains listed next were all sequenced from one sample in a study of identical twins. Via MiXCR, TCRdb re-called the 5' RACE reads, giving one row per CDR3 protein. The table lists a few hundred thousand distinct CDR3 sequences, around 9% of them singletons. The sequenced sample was naive T cells sorted from blood. The receptors derive from a woman between 45 and 65 years old in good health.

Notes on this clonotype: Possible read error: a much larger clone is one base away. The chain uses TRBV5-1 and TRBJ2-1; 8 bases align to TRBD2. Germline loops: CDR1 SGHRS, CDR2 YFSETQ. The CDR3 has 16 residues. V lost 0 bases, J lost 6 bases, and 8 bases stayed unmatched. CDR3 nucleotides: TGCGCCAGCAGCTTGGGCCTAGCGGGTACCTTCAATGAGCAGTTCTTC. This gives the protein CASSLGLAGTFNEQFF.

The sample holds a few counts of this clonotype. The rearrangement links TRBV5-1 to TRBJ2-7; 10 bases are shared with TRBD1. V trimming: 2 bases; J trimming: 7 bases; junction bases outside the gene matches: 3. Germline V gives CDR1 SGHRS, CDR2 YFSETQ. CDR3 size: 13 residues. CDR3 bases: TGCGCCAGCAGCTTTGGGACAGGGGAAGAGCAGTACTTC. Translation gives CASSFGTGEEQYF.